This T cell receptor (beta chain) was documented in a study of CD8 T cells in ankylosing spondylitis. Study observations and caveats: Matched synovial fluid from ankylosing spondylitis patients was reported to be enriched for disease-linked clones. Earlier reports found some motif variants in synovial fluid and blood in reactive arthritis.

This clonotype was found many times. The antigen is undetermined. TCRdb fed the 5' RACE reads into MiXCR, producing one record per CDR3 protein. The sample yields about 220,000 distinct CDR3 sequences, about 11% seen once. This CDR3 has 14 residues. The V gene end was trimmed by 2 bases and the J gene end by 4 bases; junction bases not matched to a gene: 3. Germline CDR1 SGHRS, CDR2 YFSETQ. The sequence was obtained from a male donor with ankylosing spondylitis or in good health (not recorded which). The sample was blood, either unsorted or a sorted T cell fraction (not recorded which). The chain links TRBV5-1 to TRBJ2-3; 8 bases line up with TRBD2. The CDR3 loop reads CASSFGGAPDTQYF. CDR3 nucleotides: TGCGCCAGCAGCTTCGGGGGGGCCCCAGATACGCAGTATTTT.